This TCR beta chain was documented in a study of blood T cell repertoires in COVID-19. For the study at large: Researchers got acute and convalescent COVID-19 samples from the United States, Italy and Spain. T cells, B-cell-depleted T cells, or PBMCs provided the cDNA or gDNA that served as material.

Authors' data handling: Estimates of nucleated cell counts were drawn from the amplification of reference gene primers. TCRdb's table, derived via immunoSEQ multiplex PCR, lists solely in-frame clones and lacks some. The DNA gave D and trimming, while V, J and clone size come from that table. The data contain some 82,000 clones, around four fifths of them singletons. This clone is a singleton in its sample. Looked up from germline, CDR1 is SGHTA and CDR2 is FQGNSA. V was trimmed by 0 bases and J by 2 bases, leaving 8 bases between them. The length of the CDR3 is 14 residues. This sequence joins TRBV7-2 and TRBJ2-7, with TRBD1 as a possible D gene (5 bases). The TCR was taken from a man older than 75 with active or convalescent COVID-19. Sequencing input: peripheral blood. The DNA for the CDR3 is TGTGCCAGCAGCTTAGCCAGGGCGACCTACGAGCAGTACTTC. Protein sequence: CASSLARATYEQYF. Full variable domain (rest looked up from reference TRBV7-2 and TRBJ2-7): GAGVSQSPSNKVTEKGKDVELRCDPISGHTALYWYRQSLGQGLEFLIYFQGNSAPDKSGLPSDRFSAERTGGSVSTLTIQRTQQEDSAVYLCASSLARATYEQYFGPGTRLTVT.